This entry features one T cell receptor (beta chain) sequence. The data were obtained in a study of identical twins. TCRdb used MiXCR to reprocess the 5' RACE reads, holding one entry per CDR3 protein. The sample lists fewer than 550,000 distinct CDR3 sequences, roughly 15% occurring once. The CDR3 length is 16 residues. Germline-derived CDR1 and CDR2 are WSHSY and SAAADI. V shed 2 bases, J shed 7 bases, and the junction held 9 bases outside the gene matches. The data also belong to a second study, concerning yellow fever vaccine responses in identical twins.

The origin of this receptor is a woman aged 18-30 years in good health. Sequenced sample: CD4+ T cells sorted from blood. This chain connects TRBV10-2 to TRBJ1-4, with TRBD1 matching over 8 bases. In DNA form, the CDR3 reads TGCGCCAGCAGTGAGGTACAGGGGGGCAGAGGTGAAAAACTGTTTTTT. This translates into CASSEVQGGRGEKLFF.